This T cell receptor beta chain was obtained from a study of blood T cell repertoires in COVID-19. The overall study: Both acute and convalescent COVID-19 samples were obtained from the United States, Italy and Spain.

The CDR3 length is 15 residues. The trim removed 4 bases at V and 9 bases at J, leaving 7 bases unmatched. Germline V gene sequence: CDR1 SGHNT, CDR2 YYREEE (reference sequence). Only one count was recorded for this clone. Study processing details: The authors estimated nucleated cell counts from reference gene primer amplification. The method was immunoSEQ multiplex PCR; TCRdb's version includes in-frame clones alone and lacks a portion of them. D and trimming come from the DNA, and the V and J calls and clone size come from that table. Of about 260,000 clones listed, around nine tenths are singletons.

The receptor was isolated from a man aged 25-45 years with active or convalescent COVID-19. The V call is TRBV5-4, the J call TRBJ1-6, with 10 bases identical to TRBD1. The material sequenced was peripheral blood. CDR3 region: CASSLGTGAVSPLHF. CDR3 DNA: TGTGCCAGCAGCCTCGGGACAGGGGCCGTTTCACCCCTCCACTTT.